This T cell receptor beta chain came from a study of shared clonotypes between healthy human individuals (dated by TCRdb to the early 2020s). As for the study more broadly: Three men and a couple of women, aged 18 to 49 years, made up the cohort. To estimate repertoire size and how much clonotype sharing occurs between individuals, the study deeply sequenced the blood TCR repertoires of about five healthy adults. Libraries were prepared and TCR repertoires were sequenced by different laboratories using diverse techniques, in order to increase sequencing depth and limit assay-specific biases. Per donor, three plates each were used for CD4 naive and CD4 memory, two for CD8 naive, and one for CD8 memory. Per donor, leukapheresis produced somewhere between about 0.94 and 9 billion PBMCs.

TCR CDR3 regions were amplified from genomic DNA by multiplex PCR using the deep immunoSEQ assay. Extracted genomic DNA from each cell subset was distributed evenly across all wells of several immunoSEQ 96-well plates, and each plate was treated as a replicate. For sorted subsets, roughly 200 ng of genomic DNA, equivalent to 25,000 to 30,000 T cell genomes, went into each replicate PCR. The purified libraries were quantified using a Qubit 3.0 fluorometer, sized with a Bioanalyzer 2100, and then quantified again using the KAPA Library Quantification kit. Every immunoSEQ 96-well plate was sequenced on a separate single-read 150-cycle Illumina NextSeq 550 flow cell. In the original analysis: Because only junctional sequences without quality scores were contained in the immunoSEQ output, filtering matching that applied to full-length reads could not be performed. To assign V/J genes and CDR3, sequences were annotated against IMGT germline references using PyIR, a Python wrapper for IgBLAST v1.9. Reads with weak V/J assignments (E-value above 1e-6), missing CDR3, stop codons, out-of-frame junctions, or ambiguous translated residues were removed. V3J clonotypes were defined by identical inferred V gene, J gene, and CDR3 amino acid sequence. The percentage overlap between two repertoires was calculated by dividing the number of shared unique clonotypes by the size of the smaller repertoire. Repertoire richness was assessed with RTK rarefaction, the Chao1 estimator, and Recon v2.1 estimates of unobserved clonotypes. Generation probabilities for all TCRbeta clonotypes obtained by the gDNA method from several donors were computed using OLGA. Not all clones reach the TCRdb copy of this immuneACCESS table, which keeps in-frame sequences only. Checked studies attribute under half of the gap to unresolved V genes and leave the rest unexplained. V and J calls and clone size are those listed in that table; D and trimming were worked out from the DNA. Across this sample there are 2.5 million or so clones, with 85% to 95% seen only once. About 0.13% of the sample is in the top ten clones.

Healthy HIV-negative adults with no recently reported acute infections or vaccinations were included as donors. Every donor was a Caucasian adult living in Nashville, Tennessee, USA. CD4+ T cells were enriched by magnetic negative selection; naive cells were then positively selected on CD45RA, and the negative fraction formed the memory subset. After blood collection by leukapheresis, PBMCs were isolated using Ficoll-Histopaque density gradient centrifugation and then cryopreserved in the vapor phase of liquid nitrogen. Purity and quantity of every magnetically sorted T cell population were checked by analytical flow cytometry. Genomic DNA was isolated from every sorted fraction and measured by UV absorbance on a Nanodrop 2000c. The cysteine opens and the phenylalanine closes a CDR3 of 16 amino acids. CDR3 DNA is the only sequence kept; it has 48 bases, read in frame from the first base. Reading the germline V gene gives CDR1 MNHEY and CDR2 SVGAGI. The V and J ends are trimmed by 0 bases and 7 bases, leaving 18 bases between them.

Broader findings and caveats from the paper: Estimated clonotype richness was generally larger for naive than for memory subsets. Pairwise subsampling led to the expectation that sequencing depth would affect the degree of clonotype sharing among donors. Rarefaction of sorted-subset datasets indicated incomplete sequencing despite the large sequencing depth. Sampling was limited to blood, and TCR repertoires in tissue likely differ from TCR repertoires in blood. Compared with non-shared clonotypes, the clonotypes found in all four sorted-subset donors had higher generation probabilities. The genetic and exposure-history diversity represented was limited by the small number of donors. Across four donors, approximately 5% of naive CD4, roughly 3.4% of naive CD8, around 2.1% of memory CD4, and about 0.44% of memory CD8 clonotypes were shared.

Of note for this clone: The antigen it binds to is not known. It has no much larger one-base neighbor in the sample; base qualities were not kept.

This clonotype originated in a young man in good health. The sequenced sample consisted of naive CD4+ T cells sorted from blood. The cell subset or site label of this sample denotes: CD45RA+ positively selected. The chain is encoded by TRBV6-5 joined to TRBJ1-2, with the D gene not confidently named. The nucleotide sequence is given as TGTGCCAGCAGTTACTCGTCCGGGGTCGACTTTTTTGGCTACACCTTC. Its product reads: CASSYSSGVDFFGYTF.